These 10 T cell receptor beta chains came from one sample sequenced in a study of T cells after yellow fever vaccination (dated by TCRdb to between 2018 and 2020). Library preparation used 5' RACE. TCRdb records Illumina HiSeq 2500 as the sequencer. The raw public data were reprocessed by TCRdb itself: fastp quality trimming at Q25, MiXCR clonotype calling, in-frame beta chains only. Each entry is one CDR3 protein sequence, shown with its most common DNA and genes. This sample gives about 240,000 distinct CDR3 sequences in total; 6.9% of them show up just once. Jointly, the top ten make up more than 0.8% of the sample. The treatment or condition label, read with the paper, signifies: live attenuated yellow fever vaccine strain. This material consisted of CD4+ T cells sorted from PBMCs, taken 15 days after the yellow fever booster vaccination. Receptor source: a man younger than 45 who received the YFV17D yellow fever vaccine.

This clonotype was seen ten or more times. The chain recombines TRBV27 with TRBJ1-1; D is unresolved. The CDR3 is made up of 13 amino acids. Trimming stripped 5 bases from V and 4 bases from J, with 11 bases between. CDR1 and CDR2 from the germline V gene are MNHEY and SMNVEV (reference sequence). For the CDR3, the DNA is TGTGCCAGCAGTATCAGAGAAGGCACTGAAGCTTTCTTT. Amino acids: CASSIREGTEAFF.

This clonotype was seen just once. This may come from a read error, since a much larger clone is one base off. This chain links TRBV20-1 with TRBJ2-7, with D tentatively TRBD2 (5 bases). The CDR3 is 15 residues long. Germline V gene sequence: CDR1 DFQATT, CDR2 SNEGSKA (reference sequence). The V end lost 6 bases, the J end lost 3 bases, and 21 bases lay between the germline ends. The CDR3 DNA follows: TGCAGTGCCCCTACCGGTTGCCGGGGTTTCTACGAGCAGTACTTC. It is translated as CSAPTGCRGFYEQYF.

V usage is TRBV30 and J usage is TRBJ2-7, with 7 bases aligning to TRBD2. CDR3 length: 12 residues. Germline trimming cut 4 bases from V and 0 bases from J; bases unmatched to any gene: 0. Germline loops: CDR1 GTSNPN, CDR2 SVGIG (reference sequence). DNA of the CDR3: TGTGCCTGGAAGCGGGACTCCTACGAGCAGTACTTC. Amino acids: CAWKRDSYEQYF.

This clonotype has ten or more counts. The chain joins TRBV3-1 to TRBJ1-6; D gene ambiguous. CDR1 and CDR2 from the germline V gene are LGHDT and YNNKEL (reference sequence). Deletions cut 5 bases from V and 11 bases from J, with 10 bases between. The CDR3 extends over 12 amino acids. This chain's CDR3 is CASSSQGTPLHF. In nucleotides, the CDR3 is TGTGCCAGCAGCTCCCAAGGGACACCCCTCCACTTT.

This clonotype showed up just once. V usage is TRBV5-1 and J usage is TRBJ2-5, with a weak D call TRBD1 (5 bases). Germline-derived CDR1 and CDR2 are SGHRS and YFSETQ. With 5 bases removed from V and 5 bases from J, the gap between germline ends came to 13 bases. This CDR3 comprises 13 residues. The CDR3 DNA is TGCGCCAGCAGTTATCAGGGTGATGAGACCCAGTACTTC. Amino acids: CASSYQGDETQYF. Full variable domain (outside the CDR3, taken from reference TRBV5-1 and TRBJ2-5): KAGVTQTPRYLIKTRGQQVTLSCSPISGHRSVSWYQQTPGQGLQFLFEYFSETQRNKGNFPGRFSGRQFSNSRSEMNVSTLELGDSALYLCASSYQGDETQYFGPGTRLLVL.

This chain links TRBV9 with TRBJ2-1; D is unresolved. This CDR3 is 14 amino acids long. In germline, CDR1 is SGDLS, CDR2 YYNGEE. The V end lost 1 base, the J end lost 4 bases, and 9 bases lay between the germline ends. The DNA of the CDR3 is TGTGCCAGCAGCGTAAGTTCACTTTACAATGAGCAGTTCTTC. Translation gives CASSVSSLYNEQFF.

This chain uses TRBV4-3 with TRBJ2-7, with 11 positions matching TRBD2. The length of the CDR3 is 15 residues. Germline loops: CDR1 LGHNA, CDR2 YSLEER. With V trimmed by 4 bases and J by 3 bases, 5 bases remained unmatched. Here the CDR3 DNA reads TGCGCCAGCAGCCCTAGGGGACTAGCGGACTACGAGCAGTACTTC. Translation gives CASSPRGLADYEQYF.

This clonotype was observed at least ten times. This chain joins TRBV4-3 and TRBJ2-5; D ambiguous. Germline values: CDR1 LGHNA, CDR2 YSLEER. Deletions cut 0 bases from V and 1 base from J, with 3 bases between. The CDR3 contains 13 residues. Here the CDR3 reads CASSQDGQETQYF. Here the CDR3 DNA reads TGCGCCAGCAGCCAAGATGGCCAAGAGACCCAGTACTTC.

Many counts were recorded for this clonotype. The rearrangement links TRBV5-6 to TRBJ1-1; TRBD1 matches 9 bases. The length of the CDR3 is 15 residues. Unmatched junction bases numbered 11, after V lost 3 bases and J lost 8 bases. The V gene's germline CDR1 is SGHDT and CDR2 YYEEEE. CDR3: CASSWVTGGLREAFF. The DNA of the CDR3 is TGTGCCAGCAGCTGGGTGACAGGGGGGCTGAGAGAAGCTTTCTTT.

This clonotype has only a few counts. This chain uses TRBV23-1 with TRBJ2-7; 12 positions agree with TRBD2. TRBV23-1 is assigned to the ORF class and has an uncertain function. CDR3 size: 16 residues. V lost 4 bases to trimming and J lost 6 bases; unmatched junction nucleotides: 10. The CDR3 loop is CASSPPASGREGEQYF. The CDR3 nucleotides read TGCGCCAGCAGTCCCCCCGCTAGCGGGAGGGAGGGCGAGCAGTACTTC.